This T cell receptor (beta chain) was captured in a study of cytomegalovirus exposure and HLA in healthy donors. Study findings and constraints: Most of the TCR beta V segments (in an earlier analysis) were productive either about 90% or about 30% of the time. Generally TCR sequences proved uncommon, though certain public TCRs appeared in numerous donors.

To note about this clone: As yet, its antigen is unknown.

PCR employed 60 Vbeta and 13 Jbeta primers. Here immunoSEQ multiplex PCR was the method, and the copy in TCRdb shows in-frame clones only, minus some. The sample comprises approximately 170,000 clones, about 69% of which are singletons, and about 4.8% rests with the top ten. V lost 5 bases, J lost 0 bases, and 17 bases lay in between. The CDR3 spans 16 residues. In germline, CDR1 is SGHTA, CDR2 FQGTGA. This receptor was identified in a man aged 30 to 39 in good health and CMV-seropositive. The chain has TRBV7-3 and TRBJ2-7; the D gene is possibly TRBD2 (5 bases). The material sequenced was PBMCs. This chain's CDR3 is CASSPGLLGSSYEQYF. The CDR3, as DNA: TGTGCCAGCAGCCCTGGTCTTTTAGGGAGCTCCTACGAGCAGTACTTC.